Sequencing of this T cell receptor beta chain was carried out in a study of blood T cell repertoires in COVID-19. In this sample, this clone turned up a few times. V was pared by 5 bases and J by 0 bases, with 10 bases between. The CDR3 spans 14 residues. CDR1 is KGHSH and CDR2 is LQKENI in the germline V gene. Profiled with immunoSEQ multiplex PCR; TCRdb holds only in-frame clones, not every one. Among roughly 200,000 clones, 70% to 80% were seen once, and the ten largest hold around 8.9%. Sequencing used peripheral blood. The chain carries TRBV18 and TRBJ1-1; D is undetermined. The sequence came from a woman aged 50 to 60 with active or convalescent COVID-19. The CDR3 sequence: CASSYQSVNTEAFF. CDR3 DNA sequence: TGTGCCAGCTCATACCAATCAGTGAACACTGAAGCTTTCTTT. The full variable domain, rest sourced from reference TRBV18 and TRBJ1-1, is NAGVMQNPRHLVRRRGQEARLRCSPMKGHSHVYWYRQLPEEGLKFMVYLQKENIIDESGMPKERFSAEFPKEGPSILRIQQVVRGDSAAYFCASSYQSVNTEAFFGQGTRLTVV.